The TCR beta chain described here comes from a study of a mutant IDH1 vaccine in newly diagnosed glioma. Profiling relied on immunoSEQ multiplex PCR, and the TCRdb table lists in-frame clones only, not all of them. The sample shows around 100,000 clones, roughly 91% of them seen only once. In germline, CDR1 is MNHEY, CDR2 SMNVEV (reference sequence). This CDR3 comprises 15 residues. The J segment lost 8 bases and the V segment lost 7 bases, leaving 16 bases of the junction unmatched. As for time point: week 47, end of study. Topical imiquimod was applied with each vaccine dose, which held 300 ug of mutant IDH1 20-mer peptide. On this clone itself: Its antigen is as yet unknown.

This TCR was sampled from a woman aged 50 to 60 with glioma. The sequencing used PBMCs, collected from a glioma patient whose treatment included an IDH1 peptide vaccine. V is TRBV27 and J is TRBJ1-2; 7 bases line up with TRBD1. CDR3 region: CASTPEGGTRRGYTF. The CDR3 region has the DNA TGTGCCAGCACCCCAGAAGGGGGCACTAGACGAGGCTACACCTTC.